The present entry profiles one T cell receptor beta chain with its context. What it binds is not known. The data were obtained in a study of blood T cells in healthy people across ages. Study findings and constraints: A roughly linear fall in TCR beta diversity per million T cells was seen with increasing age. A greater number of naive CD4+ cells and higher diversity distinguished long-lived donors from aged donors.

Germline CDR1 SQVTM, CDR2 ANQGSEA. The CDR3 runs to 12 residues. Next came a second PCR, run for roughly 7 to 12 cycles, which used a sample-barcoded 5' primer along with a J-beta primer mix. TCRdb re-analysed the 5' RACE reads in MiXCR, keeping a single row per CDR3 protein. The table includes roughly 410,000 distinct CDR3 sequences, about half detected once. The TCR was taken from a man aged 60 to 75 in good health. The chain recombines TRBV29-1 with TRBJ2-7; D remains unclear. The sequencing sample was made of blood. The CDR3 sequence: CSVVGRTYEQYF. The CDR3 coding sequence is TGCAGTGTGGTAGGTAGAACCTACGAGCAGTACTTC.